One TCR beta chain is described in this entry. These data are taken from a study of regulatory T cells in long-lasting Graves disease. The time point is: persistent/refractory GD, antithyroid drugs over 5 years with positive TRAb. There was RNA extracted from PBMCs, and the TCR library was made from it. Graves' disease diagnoses used American Thyroid Association guidelines. Per germline, CDR1 LNHDA and CDR2 SQIVND (reference sequence). There are 16 residues in the CDR3. With 10 bases clipped from V and 5 bases from J, the junction kept 13 bases outside the gene matches. Construction of the TCR beta libraries employed iRepertoire HTBI primers in conjunction with Arm-PCR of CDR3 regions. TCRdb passed the multiplex PCR reads through MiXCR, listing each CDR3 protein once. The sample holds around 450,000 distinct CDR3 sequences, about 22% seen once.

The input for sequencing was peripheral blood mononuclear cells (PBMCs), taken when the disease was refractory, from a patient treated with antithyroid drugs. The source is a female donor with Graves disease. V and J are TRBV19 and TRBJ2-5; 13 bases line up with TRBD2. The chain's CDR3 is CATGFGLAGARETQYF. The CDR3 DNA sequence: TGTGCCACCGGGTTTGGACTAGCGGGAGCTCGGGAGACCCAGTACTTC. The full variable domain, rest sourced from reference TRBV19 and TRBJ2-5, is DGGITQSPKYLFRKEGQNVTLSCEQNLNHDAMYWYRQDPGQGLRLIYYSQIVNDFQKGDIAEGYSVSREKKESFPLTVTSAQKNPTAFYLCATGFGLAGARETQYFGPGTRLLVL.